Below are 6 T cell receptor beta chains sequenced from a single sample in a study of blood T cells in healthy people across ages. The use of a sample-barcoded 5' primer and a J-beta primer mix characterized a second PCR of roughly 7 to 11 cycles. TCRdb re-called the 5' RACE reads with MiXCR, one entry per CDR3 protein. Among 550,000 to 750,000 distinct CDR3 sequences, around 21% were seen once, and the ten largest hold 3% to 4.5%. The sample was blood. These receptors originate from an older man in good health.

This clonotype was counted between two and nine times. The CDR3 loop is CASSERGTSGYEQFF. In nucleotides, the CDR3 is TGTGCCAGCAGTGAAAGGGGGACTAGCGGATATGAGCAGTTCTTC. V is TRBV2 and J is TRBJ2-5; 11 bases align to TRBD2. Gene TRBJ2-1 matches the end of the DNA better, so the J call may be wrong. The CDR3 spans 15 residues. The germline CDR1 and CDR2 sequences are SNHLY and FYNNEI.

This clonotype was counted at least ten times. The gene calls are TRBV12-3 or TRBV12-4 and TRBJ2-3, with TRBD1 matching 7 bases. The CDR3 extends over 14 amino acids. Germline trimming cut 5 bases from V and 5 bases from J; bases unmatched to any gene: 7. CDR3 in amino acids: CASSLTGAVDTQYF. The CDR3 DNA follows: TGTGCCAGCAGTCTCACAGGGGCGGTAGATACGCAGTATTTT.

There are many counts of this clonotype. The rearrangement uses TRBV21-1 and TRBJ2-5. TRBV21-1 is termed a pseudogene. CDR3 size: 13 residues. The CDR3 DNA follows: TGTGCCAGCAGCGAGAAGGGTTATGAGACCCAGTACTTC. It codes for CASSEKGYETQYF.

The V gene is TRBV5-1, the J gene TRBJ1-6; possible D gene TRBD1, 5 bases. The V end lost 3 bases, the J end lost 6 bases, and 10 bases lay between the germline ends. In germline, CDR1 is SGHRS, CDR2 YFSETQ. The CDR3 is 14 amino acids. This chain's CDR3 is CASSSTESNSPLHF. The CDR3 nucleotides read TGCGCCAGCAGCTCGACAGAGAGTAATTCACCCCTCCACTTT.

This clonotype has a count of ten or more. The chain uses TRBV28 and TRBJ2-1, with TRBD2 matching 7 bases. The ends lost 8 bases at V and 0 bases at J; junction bases unmatched: 7. CDR3 length: 15 amino acids. CDR1 and CDR2 (germline): MDHEN, SYDVKM. The DNA for the CDR3 is TGTGCCAGCCGAAAACCGGGAGGCTCCTACAATGAGCAGTTCTTC. This encodes CASRKPGGSYNEQFF.

The rearrangement joins TRBV29-1 to TRBJ2-5, with TRBD2 matching 8 bases. The closer fit of TRBJ2-1 to the DNA end suggests the J call may be wrong. This CDR3 has 11 amino acids. The germline V gene has CDR1 SQVTM and CDR2 ANQGSEA. CDR3 DNA sequence: TGCAGCGTTAGAAGCGGGAGTTTCCAGTTCTTC. Protein product: CSVRSGSFQFF.